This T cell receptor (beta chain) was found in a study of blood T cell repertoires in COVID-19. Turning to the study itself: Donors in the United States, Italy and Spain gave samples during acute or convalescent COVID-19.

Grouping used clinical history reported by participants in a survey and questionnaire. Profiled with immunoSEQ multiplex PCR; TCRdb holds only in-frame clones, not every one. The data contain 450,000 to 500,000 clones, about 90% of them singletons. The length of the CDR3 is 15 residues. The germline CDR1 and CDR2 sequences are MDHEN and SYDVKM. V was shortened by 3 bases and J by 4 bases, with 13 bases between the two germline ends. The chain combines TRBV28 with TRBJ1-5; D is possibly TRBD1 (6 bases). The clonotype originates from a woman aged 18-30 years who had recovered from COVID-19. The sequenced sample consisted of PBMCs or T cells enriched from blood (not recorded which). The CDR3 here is CASSLPGANNQPQHF. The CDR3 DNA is TGTGCCAGCAGTTTGCCAGGGGCCAATAATCAGCCCCAGCATTTT.